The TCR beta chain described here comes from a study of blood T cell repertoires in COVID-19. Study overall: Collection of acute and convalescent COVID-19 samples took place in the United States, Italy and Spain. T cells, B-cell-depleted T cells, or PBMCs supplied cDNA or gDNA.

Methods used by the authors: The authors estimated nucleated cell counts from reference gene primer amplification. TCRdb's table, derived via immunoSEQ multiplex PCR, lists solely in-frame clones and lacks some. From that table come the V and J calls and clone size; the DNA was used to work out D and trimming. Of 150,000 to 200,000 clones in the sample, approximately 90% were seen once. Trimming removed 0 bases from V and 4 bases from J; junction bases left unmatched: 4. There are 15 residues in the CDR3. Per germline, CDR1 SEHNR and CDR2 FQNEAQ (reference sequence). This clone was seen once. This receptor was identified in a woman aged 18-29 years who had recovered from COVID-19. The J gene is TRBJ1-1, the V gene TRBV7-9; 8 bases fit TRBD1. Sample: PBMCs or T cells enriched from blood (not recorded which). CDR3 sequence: CASSLAQGAVTEAFF. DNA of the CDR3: TGTGCCAGCAGCTTAGCGCAGGGGGCGGTCACTGAAGCTTTCTTT.